These T cell receptor beta chains were read from a single sample in a study of identical twins. From the 5' RACE reads, TCRdb called clonotypes with MiXCR, one entry per CDR3 protein. The sample has 500,000 to 650,000 distinct CDR3 sequences; under 8.5% are singletons. This sample was also put to use in a study of yellow fever vaccine responses in identical twins.

Sequenced sample: PBMCs. All receptors come from a woman aged 18 to 35 in good health. Both conserved end residues are part of each CDR3. A D gene is named only where the DNA matches it firmly. Clone size is shown for a subset of rows, as once, few, many or a class of expanded clone.

- - TRBJ2-1 TRBV7-6 CASRGGLGTKSSYNEQFF TGTGCCAGCAGGGGTGGGCTCGGGACCAAAAGCTCCTACAATGAGCAGTTCTTC
TRBD1 - TRBJ2-7 TRBV14 CASSHGQGGYEQYF TGTGCCAGCAGCCACGGACAGGGTGGGTACGAGCAGTACTTC
TRBD2 few TRBJ2-1 TRBV11-2 CASRLMTSGVTYNEQFF TGTGCCAGCAGACTTATGACTAGCGGGGTAACCTACAATGAGCAGTTCTTC
TRBD2 few TRBJ2-3 TRBV6-2/TRBV6-3 CASRKAGGTDTQYF TGTGCCAGCAGAAAAGCGGGAGGCACAGATACGCAGTATTTT
- many TRBJ2-3 TRBV5-1 CASSERIFTDTQYF TGCGCCAGCAGCGAACGAATTTTCACAGATACGCAGTATTTT
- - TRBJ2-2 TRBV28 CASTGDANTGELFF TGTGCCAGCACAGGGGACGCGAACACCGGGGAGCTGTTTTTT
- many TRBJ2-3 TRBV4-1 CASSQDITDTQYF TGCGCCAGCAGCCAAGACATTACAGATACGCAGTATTTT
- few TRBJ2-5 TRBV28 CASSHRDLLAETQYF TGTGCCAGCAGCCACCGGGACCTCTTGGCAGAGACCCAGTACTTC
- many TRBJ2-5 TRBV11-2 CASSLGPGETQYF TGTGCCAGCAGCTTAGGGCCCGGAGAGACCCAGTACTTC
TRBD1 few TRBJ2-5 TRBV6-2/TRBV6-3 CASSRQSGTGAETQYF TGTGCCAGCAGTCGCCAGTCCGGGACAGGGGCAGAGACCCAGTACTTC
- many TRBJ2-1 TRBV12-3/TRBV12-4 CASSSPVVGPLLNEQFF TGTGCCAGCAGTTCCCCTGTTGTGGGCCCCCTACTGAATGAGCAGTTCTTC
- many TRBJ2-7 TRBV20-1 CSARGSWGYEQYF TGCAGTGCTAGAGGGTCATGGGGCTACGAGCAGTACTTC
TRBD1 many TRBJ2-7 TRBV24-1 CATSEGQGGVYEQYF TGTGCCACCAGTGAGGGACAGGGTGGCGTCTACGAGCAGTACTTC
- few TRBJ1-1 TRBV3-1 CASSTSGVPDAFF TGTGCCAGCAGCACCTCAGGGGTTCCTGATGCTTTCTTT
TRBD1 - TRBJ1-1 TRBV7-3 CASSLTGGFMNTEAFF TGTGCCAGCAGCTTAACAGGGGGCTTTATGAACACTGAAGCTTTCTTT
- few TRBJ1-1 TRBV6-1 CASGVTGPTEAFF TGTGCCAGCGGGGTTACGGGTCCCACTGAAGCTTTCTTT
- many TRBJ2-3 TRBV11-1 CASSLAHNQGTVTDTQYF TGTGCCAGCAGCTTAGCTCATAACCAAGGGACTGTCACAGATACGCAGTATTTT
- many TRBJ1-3 TRBV29-1 CSVLDSGNTIYF TGCAGCGTTCTGGACTCTGGAAACACCATATATTTT
- - TRBJ1-1 TRBV6-1 CASSPLYSMNTEAFF TGTGCCAGCAGTCCCTTGTACAGCATGAACACTGAAGCTTTCTTT
- few TRBJ2-1 TRBV20-1 CSAQYNEQFF TGCAGTGCCCAGTACAATGAGCAGTTCTTC
TRBD1 few TRBJ1-6 TRBV2 CASSPSTGGNSPLHF TGTGCCAGCAGTCCCTCGACAGGGGGGAATTCACCCCTCCACTTT
- few TRBJ2-3 TRBV11-2 CASSQRLGDTQYF TGTGCCAGCAGCCAAAGGTTGGGGGATACGCAGTATTTT
- few TRBJ1-2 TRBV27 CASSHRGVGVYGYTF TGTGCCAGCAGTCACCGAGGAGTCGGAGTCTATGGCTACACCTTC
- - TRBJ2-3 TRBV20-1 CSARGNAAASTDTQYF TGCAGTGCTAGAGGGAATGCAGCGGCTAGCACAGATACGCAGTATTTT
- - TRBJ2-7 TRBV4-1 CASSQGISTQTLYEQYF TGCGCCAGCAGCCAAGGAATCTCGACACAGACCCTCTACGAGCAGTACTTC
- few TRBJ2-1 TRBV6-5 CASSYSIAEVTNEQFF TGTGCCAGCAGTTACTCTATAGCGGAGGTTACCAATGAGCAGTTCTTC
- few TRBJ1-3 TRBV3-1 CASRLAGNTIYF TGTGCCAGCAGGCTGGCTGGAAACACCATATATTTT
TRBD1 few TRBJ1-1 TRBV20-1 CSARPKGQVVTEAFF TGCAGTGCTAGACCAAAAGGACAGGTAGTCACTGAAGCTTTCTTT
- - TRBJ1-2 TRBV12-3/TRBV12-4 CASSLDTRIYGYTF TGTGCCAGCAGTTTGGACACGAGGATCTATGGCTACACCTTC
- few TRBJ2-3 TRBV24-1 CATSDPTAAGSTDTQYF TGTGCCACCAGTGACCCTACCGCGGCGGGTAGCACAGATACGCAGTATTTT
- few TRBJ2-5 TRBV18 CASSPPTAETQYF TGTGCCAGCTCACCACCGACTGCGGAGACCCAGTACTTC
TRBD1 many TRBJ1-2 TRBV18 CASSRETGSYGYTF TGTGCCAGCTCACGTGAGACAGGGAGCTATGGCTACACCTTC
- - TRBJ1-2 TRBV4-1 CASSQGGYLGFSYTF TGCGCCAGCAGCCAAGGGGGATACTTAGGGTTCAGTTACACCTTC
- - TRBJ2-1 TRBV5-5 CASGPGTLNEQFF TGTGCCAGCGGCCCCGGGACCCTCAATGAGCAGTTCTTC
- many TRBJ1-1 TRBV7-6 CASTTPGNTEAFF TGTGCCAGCACCACACCCGGGAACACTGAAGCTTTCTTT
- - TRBJ2-3 TRBV12-3/TRBV12-4 CASSRQVSDTQYF TGTGCCAGCAGCCGACAAGTATCAGATACGCAGTATTTT
TRBD2 - TRBJ2-2 TRBV29-1 CSVVVRGSITGELFF TGCAGCGTCGTTGTGCGCGGGAGTATCACCGGGGAGCTGTTTTTT
- many TRBJ2-2 TRBV4-1 CASSPQLGRGSNTGELFF TGCGCCAGCAGCCCCCAACTAGGTAGGGGGTCGAACACCGGGGAGCTGTTTTTT
- - TRBJ1-4 TRBV6-1 CAVQKAGLGEKLFF TGTGCCGTTCAGAAGGCAGGGTTGGGTGAAAAACTGTTTTTT
- - TRBJ1-5 TRBV6-1 CASQDGDSNQPQHF TGTGCCAGCCAGGACGGGGATAGCAATCAGCCCCAGCATTTT
- many TRBJ2-2 TRBV9 CASSVTGERTGELFF TGTGCCAGCAGCGTTACGGGGGAGAGGACCGGGGAGCTGTTTTTT
- - TRBJ2-3 TRBV6-1 CASRKEGDTQYF TGTGCCAGCAGGAAGGAGGGAGATACGCAGTATTTT
TRBD2 many TRBJ2-2 TRBV28 CASSFGGADTGELFF TGTGCCAGCAGTTTCGGGGGGGCCGACACCGGGGAGCTGTTTTTT
- - TRBJ2-4 TRBV28 CASRPSGSGRLAKNIQYF TGTGCCAGCAGACCCTCCGGTAGCGGAAGACTAGCCAAAAACATTCAGTACTTC
- many TRBJ2-1 TRBV29-1 CSVDYNEQFF TGCAGCGTTGATTACAATGAGCAGTTCTTC
- many TRBJ2-1 TRBV20-1 CSAPPRSVDEQFF TGCAGTGCTCCCCCGCGTAGCGTCGATGAGCAGTTCTTC
TRBD1 - TRBJ2-1 TRBV7-9 CASSFAPGQGVYNEQFF TGTGCCAGCAGCTTCGCCCCCGGACAGGGGGTATACAATGAGCAGTTCTTC
- few TRBJ2-3 TRBV10-3 CAISESRQIDTQYF TGTGCCATCAGTGAGTCGCGCCAGATTGATACGCAGTATTTT
TRBD1 - TRBJ1-1 TRBV20-1 CSARGRTGWNTEAFF TGCAGTGCTAGAGGAAGGACAGGGTGGAACACTGAAGCTTTCTTT
TRBD2 - TRBJ2-7 TRBV7-6 CASSPFFGTSDEQYF TGTGCCAGCAGCCCATTTTTCGGGACTAGTGACGAGCAGTACTTC
- many TRBJ2-1 TRBV5-1 CASSLLRTENLEQFF TGCGCCAGCAGCTTGCTACGGACGGAGAATCTTGAGCAGTTCTTC
- - TRBJ1-5 TRBV19 CASSINRIYQPQHF TGTGCCAGTAGTATCAACAGGATTTATCAGCCCCAGCATTTT
TRBD1 - TRBJ1-2 TRBV5-5 CASSRGQALSYGYTF TGTGCCAGCAGCAGGGGACAGGCTTTGAGCTATGGCTACACCTTC